Below, 20 T cell receptor beta chains from the same sample are listed, as sequenced in a study of Ad26.COV2.S vaccination and SARS-CoV-2 variants. Sequenced by immunoSEQ multiplex PCR; TCRdb stores in-frame clones only, minus some. The sample consists of around 500,000 clones, roughly 87% of them appearing once. As for treatment: approximately 18 received Ad26.COV2.S at low or high dose, single or two shots; several received placebo; per-sample allocation not given. On day 63 after the first injection, vaccine and placebo recipients gave samples. Source: peripheral blood, taken in a trial of Ad26.COV2.S vaccine versus placebo. These receptors came from a person aged 18 to 65 who received the Ad26.COV2.S COVID-19 vaccine or a placebo.

This chain joins TRBV5-4 and TRBJ1-5, with D perhaps TRBD1 (5 bases). The germline V and J ends were trimmed by 2 bases and 5 bases, with 8 bases remaining between them. The CDR3 is made up of 13 amino acids. Per the germline V gene, CDR1 is SGHNT and CDR2 is YYREEE (reference sequence). In DNA form, the CDR3 reads TGTGCCAGCAGCTTAGACAGTCATCAGCCCCAGCATTTT. Protein product: CASSLDSHQPQHF.

The chain links TRBV28 to TRBJ2-4, with no clear D. The V gene lost 2 bases and the J gene lost 1 base, with 12 bases spanning the gap. Germline V lookup: CDR1 MDHEN, CDR2 SYDVKM. CDR3 length: 16 residues. This chain's CDR3 is CASSLGVPWAKNIQYF. For the CDR3, the DNA is TGTGCCAGCAGTTTAGGAGTCCCGTGGGCCAAAAACATTCAGTACTTC.

The table lists this clone with a few counts. The chain employs TRBV13 and TRBJ1-6, with 9 bases matching TRBD1. Germline V gene data show CDR1 as PRHDT and CDR2 as FYEKMQ (reference sequence). V dropped 6 bases and J dropped 10; count of bases not matched to a gene: 7. The CDR3 totals 14 residues. DNA of the CDR3: TGTGCCAGCAGGAGGACAGGGGCTTCGTCACCCCTCCACTTT. Amino acids: CASRRTGASSPLHF.

The gene calls are TRBV15 and TRBJ1-1; a weak D match, TRBD1 (6 bases). The germline V gene encodes CDR1 LNHNV and CDR2 YYDKDF (reference sequence). The CDR3 has 16 amino acids. V lost 0 bases, J lost 0 bases, and 11 bases lay in between. The CDR3, as DNA: TGTGCCACCAGCAGAGATTTAGCAGGGGTGAACACTGAAGCTTTCTTT. It encodes CATSRDLAGVNTEAFF.

This chain uses TRBV7-5 with TRBJ1-5. TRBV7-5 is reported as a pseudogene. This CDR3 comprises 14 residues. This CDR3 reads CARSLRDSNQPQHF. CDR3 DNA: TGTGCCAGAAGCCTCAGAGATAGCAATCAGCCCCAGCATTTT.

The CDR3 is CASSSSLQGNYEQYF. CDR3 sequence (DNA): TGTGCCAGCAGCTCGTCGTTACAGGGTAACTACGAGCAGTACTTC. The chain couples TRBV5-4 to TRBJ2-7; tentatively, D is TRBD1 (6 bases). CDR1 and CDR2 (germline): SGHNT, YYREEE (reference sequence). This CDR3 comprises 15 residues. V was pared by 3 bases and J by 3 bases, with 16 bases between.

The rearrangement uses TRBV4-1 and TRBJ1-2; 7 bases fit TRBD1. Germline-derived CDR1 and CDR2 are MGHRA and YSYEKL. V shed 5 bases, J shed 2 bases, and the junction held 8 bases outside the gene matches. The CDR3 runs 15 residues. In nucleotides, the CDR3 is TGCGCCAGCAGCAGTCGGACAGGTGGCAACTATGGCTACACCTTC. Its translation is CASSSRTGGNYGYTF.

The V gene is TRBV28, the J gene TRBJ2-7; D is perhaps TRBD1 (6 bases). In germline, CDR1 is MDHEN, CDR2 SYDVKM. This CDR3 region has 12 residues. V was cut by 6 bases and J by 7 bases, with 13 bases left in between. The CDR3 DNA is TGTGCCAGCAGACCAAGGACAGATGAGCAGTACTTC. Translation: CASRPRTDEQYF.

This clone was observed a single time. The chain couples TRBV18 to TRBJ2-5; TRBD1 agrees at 8 bases. CDR1 KGHSH and CDR2 LQKENI come from the germline V gene. The CDR3 extends over 14 amino acids. The V gene end was trimmed by 5 bases and the J gene end by 4 bases; junction bases not matched to a gene: 6. This CDR3 reads CASSYQGARETQYF. In nucleotides, the CDR3 is TGTGCCAGCTCATACCAGGGGGCACGAGAGACCCAGTACTTC.

The chain recombines TRBV2 with TRBJ2-6; D is possibly TRBD1 (6 bases). This CDR3 has 18 amino acids. Germline V CDR1 and CDR2: SNHLY, FYNNEI. V was pared by 6 bases and J by 0 bases, with 18 bases between. The CDR3 DNA sequence: TGTGCCAGCAGACACGGGACATGGCTCCGCTCTGGGGCCAACGTCCTGACTTTC. It encodes CASRHGTWLRSGANVLTF.

This chain joins TRBV7-9 and TRBJ2-5, with D uncertain. V was pared by 2 bases and J by 5 bases, with 9 bases between. The CDR3 runs to 13 residues. Germline V gene lookup returns CDR1 SEHNR and CDR2 FQNEAQ (reference sequence). The CDR3 is CASSLSPRETQYF. Written as DNA, the CDR3 is TGTGCCAGCAGCTTATCTCCGAGGGAGACCCAGTACTTC.

The chain recombines TRBV6-5 with TRBJ1-2; no clear D. The CDR3 spans 13 residues. Germline CDR1 MNHEY, CDR2 SVGAGI. V was trimmed by 4 bases and J by 4 bases, leaving 10 bases between them. The CDR3 protein is CASSSKTPYGYTF. As DNA, the CDR3 is TGTGCCAGCAGTTCGAAGACACCCTATGGCTACACCTTC.

The rearrangement joins TRBV6-5 to TRBJ2-5; 7 nucleotides agree with TRBD1. The germline V gene has CDR1 MNHEY and CDR2 SVGAGI. CDR3 length: 12 amino acids. Trimming took 10 bases from V and 2 from J; bases not matched to a gene: 4. CDR3 sequence (DNA): TGTGCCACCAAGGGACAGCAAGAGACCCAGTACTTC. This encodes CATKGQQETQYF.

V is TRBV18 and J is TRBJ2-7, with D uncertain. The germline V gene encodes CDR1 KGHSH and CDR2 LQKENI. This CDR3 region has 14 residues. Trimming took 3 bases from V and 0 from J, leaving 9 bases between them. The CDR3 here is CASSPGPTSYEQYF. The CDR3 nucleotides read TGTGCCAGCTCACCTGGACCGACCTCCTACGAGCAGTACTTC.

The rearrangement joins TRBV3-1 (or the pseudogene TRBV3-2) to TRBJ2-1; 7 nucleotides match TRBD2. The CDR3 runs 15 residues. Looked up from germline, CDR1 is LGHDT and CDR2 is YNNKEL (reference sequence). V was clipped by 3 bases and J by 0 bases; unmatched bases: 2. The CDR3 DNA is TGTGCCAGCAGCCAGGGGGGGGACTCCTACAATGAGCAGTTCTTC. Amino acids: CASSQGGDSYNEQFF.

J is TRBJ2-1 and V is TRBV28; D gene unclear. This CDR3 is built from 13 residues. Germline V lookup: CDR1 MDHEN, CDR2 SYDVKM. Between the trimmed V and J ends, which lost 5 bases and 2 bases, there was a span of 7 bases. In DNA form, the CDR3 reads TGTGCCAGCAGTCCTGGGGCCTACAATGAGCAGTTCTTC. This sequence encodes CASSPGAYNEQFF.

The chain joins TRBV27 to TRBJ2-3; TRBD1 agrees at 9 bases. This CDR3 is built from 19 residues. Trimming cost V 1 base and J 2 bases; bases outside gene matches: 13. Germline V gene data show CDR1 as MNHEY and CDR2 as SMNVEV (reference sequence). The CDR3 loop reads CASSLYSYGQGLATDTQYF. CDR3 DNA: TGTGCCAGCAGTTTATACTCGTATGGACAGGGGCTGGCCACAGATACGCAGTATTTT.

This chain joins TRBV5-1 and TRBJ1-6; D is uncertain. Per germline, CDR1 SGHRS and CDR2 YFSETQ. Trimming stripped 4 bases from V and 0 bases from J, with 11 bases between. The CDR3 has 16 amino acids. The CDR3 DNA reads TGCGCCAGCAGCCTGGGAGGGAGCTCCTATAATTCACCCCTCCACTTT. It codes for CASSLGGSSYNSPLHF.

The rearrangement joins TRBV5-4 to TRBJ1-2; possible D gene TRBD1, 6 bases. The CDR3 has 13 amino acids. Trimming removed 4 bases at V and 4 bases at J, with 11 bases between. Germline V gene lookup returns CDR1 SGHNT and CDR2 YYREEE (reference sequence). The CDR3 bases are TGTGCCAGCAGCCCGGGACAAACCTATGGCTACACCTTC. It specifies CASSPGQTYGYTF.

This chain uses TRBV7-9 with TRBJ2-7; D possibly corresponds to TRBD1 (6 bases). From germline, CDR1 is SEHNR and CDR2 FQNEAQ (reference sequence). The CDR3 covers 13 residues. V was pared by 1 base and J by 7 bases, with 11 bases between. DNA for the CDR3: TGTGCCAGCAGCTTAGGGCAGGGGATGGAGCAGTACTTC. It is translated as CASSLGQGMEQYF.